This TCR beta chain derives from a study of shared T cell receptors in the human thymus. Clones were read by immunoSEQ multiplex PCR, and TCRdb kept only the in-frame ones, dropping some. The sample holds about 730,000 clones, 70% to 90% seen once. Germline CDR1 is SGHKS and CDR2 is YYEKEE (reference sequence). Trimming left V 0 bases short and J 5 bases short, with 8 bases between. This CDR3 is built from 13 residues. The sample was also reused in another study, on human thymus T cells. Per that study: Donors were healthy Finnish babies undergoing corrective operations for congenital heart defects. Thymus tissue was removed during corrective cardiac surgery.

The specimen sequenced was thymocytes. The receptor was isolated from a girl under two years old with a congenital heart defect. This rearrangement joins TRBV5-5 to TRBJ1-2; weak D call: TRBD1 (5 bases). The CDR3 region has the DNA TGTGCCAGCAGCTTGGCCGACAGATATGGCTACACCTTC. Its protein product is CASSLADRYGYTF. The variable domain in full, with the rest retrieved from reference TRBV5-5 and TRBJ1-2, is DAGVTQSPTHLIKTRGQQVTLRCSPISGHKSVSWYQQVLGQGPQFIFQYYEKEERGRGNFPDRFSARQFPNYSSELNVNALLLGDSALYLCASSLADRYGYTFGSGTRLTVV.